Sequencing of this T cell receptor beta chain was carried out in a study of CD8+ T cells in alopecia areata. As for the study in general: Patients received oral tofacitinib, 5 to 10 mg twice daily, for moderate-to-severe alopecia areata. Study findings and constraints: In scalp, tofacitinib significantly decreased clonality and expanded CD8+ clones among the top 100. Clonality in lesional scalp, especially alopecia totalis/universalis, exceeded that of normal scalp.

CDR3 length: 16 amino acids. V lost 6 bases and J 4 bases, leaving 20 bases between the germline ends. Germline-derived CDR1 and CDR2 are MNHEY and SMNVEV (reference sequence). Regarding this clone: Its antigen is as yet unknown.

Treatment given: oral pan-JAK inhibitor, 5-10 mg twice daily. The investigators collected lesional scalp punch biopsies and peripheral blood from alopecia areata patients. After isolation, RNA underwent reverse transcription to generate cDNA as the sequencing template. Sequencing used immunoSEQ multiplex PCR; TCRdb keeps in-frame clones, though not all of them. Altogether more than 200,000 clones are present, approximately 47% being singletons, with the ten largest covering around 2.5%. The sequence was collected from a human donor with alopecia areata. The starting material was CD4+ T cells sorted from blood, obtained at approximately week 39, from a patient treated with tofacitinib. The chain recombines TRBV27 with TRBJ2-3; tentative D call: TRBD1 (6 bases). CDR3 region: CASRSPGRPGADTQYF. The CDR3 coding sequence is TGTGCCAGCAGATCCCCCGGGCGTCCAGGGGCAGATACGCAGTATTTT.